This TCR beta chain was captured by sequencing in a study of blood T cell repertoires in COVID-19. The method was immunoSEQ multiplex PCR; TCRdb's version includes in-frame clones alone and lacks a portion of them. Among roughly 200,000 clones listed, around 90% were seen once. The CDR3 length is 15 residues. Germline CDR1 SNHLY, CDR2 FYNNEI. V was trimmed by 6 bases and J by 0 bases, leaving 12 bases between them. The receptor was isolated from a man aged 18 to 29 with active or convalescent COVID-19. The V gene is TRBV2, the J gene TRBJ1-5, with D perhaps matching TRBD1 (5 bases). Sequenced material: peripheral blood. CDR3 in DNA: TGTGCCAGCAGGGGGAGGGGAATTAGCAATCAGCCCCAGCATTTT. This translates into CASRGRGISNQPQHF.